The 10 T cell receptor beta chains presented below share a single source sample, sequenced in a study of cytomegalovirus exposure and HLA in healthy donors. PCR amplification relied on 60 Vbeta primers (plus 13 Jbeta primers). Using immunoSEQ multiplex PCR, the repertoire was profiled, and TCRdb retains in-frame clones only, with some absent. The sample contains about 180,000 clones, 77% of which appear only once. Sequenced: PBMCs. The receptors were gathered from a man between 18 and 29 years old in good health and CMV-seronegative.

The rearrangement links TRBV18 to TRBJ2-5; 13 positions agree with TRBD2. Germline V gives CDR1 KGHSH, CDR2 LQKENI. This CDR3 contains 15 residues. V gave up 5 bases and J gave up 5 bases; unmatched junction bases: 5. The CDR3 sequence is CASSTGLAGVETQYF. The DNA for the CDR3 is TGTGCCAGCTCAACCGGACTAGCGGGAGTCGAGACCCAGTACTTC.

This clone has only a few counts. The rearrangement joins TRBV27 to TRBJ2-2, with 11 bases matching TRBD1. Germline CDR1 reads MNHEY; CDR2 reads SMNVEV (reference sequence). The junction had 1 base not matched to a gene; V was cut back by 4 bases and J by 6 bases. The CDR3 sequence is 14 residues long. Written as DNA, the CDR3 is TGTGCCAGCAGTTCGGGACAGGGGGCCGGGGAGCTGTTTTTT. Translation: CASSSGQGAGELFF.

This chain uses TRBV4-3 with TRBJ1-5, with D unclear. This CDR3 is built from 17 residues. V shed 0 bases and J shed 1 base, with 13 bases lying between them. Germline CDR1 LGHNA, CDR2 YSLEER. The CDR3 region is CASSQDFLSRSNQPQHF. CDR3 DNA sequence: TGCGCCAGCAGCCAAGATTTTCTCTCCAGGAGCAATCAGCCCCAGCATTTT.

The chain carries TRBV19 and TRBJ1-6, with 11 bases identical to TRBD1. The junction had 9 bases not matched to a gene; V was cut back by 5 bases and J by 9 bases. Germline V gives CDR1 LNHDA, CDR2 SQIVND (reference sequence). This CDR3 comprises 16 residues. The CDR3 sequence is CASSQGDRGIGSPLHF. CDR3 nucleotide sequence: TGTGCCAGTAGTCAGGGGGACAGGGGGATTGGTTCACCCCTCCACTTT.

The sample holds one count of this clone. The chain is built from TRBV30 and TRBJ2-7, with TRBD2 identical over 7 bases. Germline V gene sequence: CDR1 GTSNPN, CDR2 SVGIG (reference sequence). The CDR3 length is 14 residues. V lost 0 bases to trimming and J lost 5 bases; unmatched junction nucleotides: 7. This chain's CDR3 is CAWSVGGRMHEQYF. CDR3 DNA sequence: TGTGCCTGGAGTGTTGGCGGGAGAATGCACGAGCAGTACTTC.

The rearrangement uses TRBV6-7 and TRBJ1-3; the D gene is possibly TRBD1 (6 bases). TRBV6-7 is assigned to the ORF class and has an uncertain function. The V end was cut by 6 bases, the J end by 4 bases, with 16 bases between. The CDR3 runs to 15 residues. Here the CDR3 DNA reads TGTGCCAGCAGACCTACTACAGGGTTGGGAAACACCATATATTTT. Amino acids: CASRPTTGLGNTIYF.

The rearrangement uses TRBV5-8 and TRBJ2-5, with TRBD2 matching 13 bases. V dropped 3 bases and J dropped 4; count of bases not matched to a gene: 9. From germline, CDR1 is SGHTS and CDR2 YDEGEE. The CDR3 totals 17 residues. The CDR3 loop is CASSWGGLAGVRETQYF. The CDR3 DNA sequence: TGTGCCAGCAGCTGGGGAGGACTAGCGGGGGTCAGAGAGACCCAGTACTTC.

The rearrangement links TRBV5-1 to TRBJ1-1, with 7 bases fitting TRBD1. Germline V gene lookup returns CDR1 SGHRS and CDR2 YFSETQ. The CDR3 runs 16 residues. The V and J ends lost 2 bases and 0 bases, in that order; junction bases with no gene match: 7. Here the CDR3 DNA reads TGCGCCAGCAGCTTATTCCCGGGACAGTTGAACACTGAAGCTTTCTTT. Translated, it gives CASSLFPGQLNTEAFF.

The genes are TRBV28 and TRBJ1-6, with TRBD1 as a possible D gene (5 bases). From germline, CDR1 is MDHEN and CDR2 SYDVKM. CDR3 length equals 15 residues. Trimming stripped 6 bases from V and 8 bases from J, with 17 bases between. As DNA, the CDR3 is TGTGCCAGCAGACCTTCAGGGAGGAGGGATTCACCCCTCCACTTT. Translating gives CASRPSGRRDSPLHF.

V usage is TRBV7-8 and J usage is TRBJ2-7; D possibly corresponds to TRBD1 (5 bases). Trimming took 0 bases from V and 5 from J, leaving 14 bases between them. The CDR3 runs to 15 residues. CDR1 and CDR2 (germline): SGHVS, FQNEAQ. The CDR3 sequence is CASSLAAVRVNEQYF. CDR3 nucleotide sequence: TGTGCCAGCAGCTTAGCGGCGGTCAGGGTGAACGAGCAGTACTTC.